The T cell receptor beta chain described here comes from a study of response to subunit inactivated influenza vaccine (dated by TCRdb to the late 2010s). At the level of the whole study: To follow how T cells responded to a trivalent subunit inactivated influenza vaccine, the researchers relied on deep quantitative profiling of the T cell receptor repertoire. What the authors observed across the whole study: According to the authors, only a limited number of new T cells may be recruited by each seasonal influenza vaccination.

Points on this clonotype: The antigen this receptor binds is unknown. No base qualities exist here, and no much larger clone lies one base off it.

The library was built by means of RT-PCR. The data were produced on an Illumina HiSeq 2500. TCRdb redid the processing of the public reads, applying fastp at Q25 and MiXCR, and retained in-frame beta chains. Every distinct CDR3 protein forms one entry, paired with its most common genes and DNA. This sample lists under 950,000 distinct CDR3 sequences; roughly 20% were detected once. The ten largest clones add up to 10% of the sample. Measured from the cysteine to the phenylalanine, the CDR3 is 15 residues long. Only the CDR3 portion is preserved as DNA: 45 bases, with reading frame beginning at the first base. V and J are trimmed by 0 bases and 5 bases, and the gene matches miss 5 bases of the junction. Via the germline V gene (reference sequence), CDR1 is DFQATT and CDR2 SNEGSKA.

The TCR sequence derives from a man aged 45-60 years who received an inactivated influenza vaccine. Donor details come from another sample of the same person, matched by shared clones. The V and J segments used are TRBV20-1 and TRBJ2-7; TRBD1 aligns with 12 central bases. The specimen was PBMCs from blood, collected more than 4 days after vaccination. The CDR3 protein is CSARDRGTGGHEQYF. The nucleotide sequence reads as follows: TGCAGTGCTAGAGACCGCGGGACAGGGGGCCACGAGCAGTACTTC.